This T cell receptor (beta chain) emerged from a study of metastatic and nonmetastatic thyroid tumors. Study conclusions and caveats: It was reported that TCR beta diversity was significantly higher in malignant thyroid tumors than benign nodules, in blood and tumor.

Patients were all untreated before their thyroid surgery. This clone showed up just a few times. Its antigen is undetermined. The CDR3 is made up of 14 amino acids. Germline CDR1 reads MDHEN; CDR2 reads SYDVKM. V shed 4 bases and J shed 3 bases, with 13 bases lying between them. Via MiXCR, TCRdb re-called the PCR reads. This sample yields 20,000 to 25,000 clones, of which around 40% are seen a single time; 20% to 25% belongs to the top ten. The rearrangement links TRBV28 to TRBJ2-7; perhaps D is TRBD1 or TRBD2 (5 bases each). The sequence derives from a male donor with papillary thyroid cancer or a benign thyroid nodule (not recorded which). Some clones in this sample may be carry-over from other donors' samples. Sequencing was done on a sample of blood. Written as DNA, the CDR3 is TGTGCCAGCAGTTATCAGGGTCGGGGCTACGAGCAGTACTTC. Protein: CASSYQGRGYEQYF.